This T cell receptor (beta chain) appears in the sequencing data of a study of neoadjuvant nivolumab and ipilimumab in lung cancer. The sample holds one count of this clone. Assay: immunoSEQ multiplex PCR; the TCRdb copy retains only in-frame clones and omits some. This repertoire shows roughly 49,000 clones, more than 85% found once; its top ten account for over 3.5%. The TCR was taken from an adult with non-small cell lung cancer. Some clones in this sample may be carry-over from other donors' samples. The starting material was blood, obtained before neoadjuvant nivolumab, alone or with ipilimumab.

The CDR3 sequence: CASSLSASSYNEQFF. CDR3 sequence (DNA): TGTGCCAGCAGCTTATCGGCTAGCTCCTACAATGAGCAGTTCTTC. J is TRBJ2-1 and V is TRBV7-3; no clear D gene. V shed 2 bases and J shed 0 bases, with 8 bases lying between them. The CDR3 contains 15 residues. Germline V gives CDR1 SGHTA, CDR2 FQGTGA.